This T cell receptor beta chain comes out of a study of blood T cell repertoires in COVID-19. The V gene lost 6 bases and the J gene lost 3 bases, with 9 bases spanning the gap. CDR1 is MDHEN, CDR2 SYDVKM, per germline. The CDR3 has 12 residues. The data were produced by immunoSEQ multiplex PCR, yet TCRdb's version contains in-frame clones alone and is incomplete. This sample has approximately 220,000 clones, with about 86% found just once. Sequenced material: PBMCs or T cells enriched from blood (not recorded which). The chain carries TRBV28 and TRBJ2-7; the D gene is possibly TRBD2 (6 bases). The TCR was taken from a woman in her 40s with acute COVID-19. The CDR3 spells CASSRRGYEQYF. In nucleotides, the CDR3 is TGTGCCAGCAGCCGGAGGGGCTACGAGCAGTACTTC.